This T cell receptor (beta chain) comes out of a study of T cells after yellow fever vaccination. V lost 1 base and J 2 bases, leaving 11 bases between the germline ends. The germline V gene has CDR1 PRHDT and CDR2 FYEKMQ (reference sequence). The CDR3 runs 15 residues. TCRdb redid the calling of the 5' RACE reads with MiXCR, one entry per CDR3 protein. The data hold around 67,000 distinct CDR3 sequences, with roughly 6.9% observed a single time. The J gene is TRBJ1-1, the V gene TRBV13; the D is unclear. Here the sequenced sample was CD8+ T cells sorted from PBMCs, taken 5 days after the first yellow fever vaccination. The sequence derives from a man aged 18 to 29 who received the YFV17D yellow fever vaccine. CDR3 in DNA: TGTGCCAGCAGCTTAGAAAGGACGGTAAACACTGAAGCTTTCTTT. Amino acids: CASSLERTVNTEAFF.